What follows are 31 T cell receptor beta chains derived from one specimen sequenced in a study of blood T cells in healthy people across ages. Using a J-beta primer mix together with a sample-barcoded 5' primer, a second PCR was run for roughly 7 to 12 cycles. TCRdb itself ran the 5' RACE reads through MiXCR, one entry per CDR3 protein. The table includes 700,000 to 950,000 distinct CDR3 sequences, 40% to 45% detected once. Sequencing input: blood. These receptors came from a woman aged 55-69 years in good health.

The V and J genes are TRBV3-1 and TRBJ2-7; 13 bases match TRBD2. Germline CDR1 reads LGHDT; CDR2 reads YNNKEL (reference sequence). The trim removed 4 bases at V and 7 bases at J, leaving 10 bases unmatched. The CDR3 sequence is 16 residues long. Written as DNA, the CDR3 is TGTGCCAGCAGCCGAGAGGGACTAGCGGGGATCAATGAGCAGTACTTC. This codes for CASSREGLAGINEQYF.

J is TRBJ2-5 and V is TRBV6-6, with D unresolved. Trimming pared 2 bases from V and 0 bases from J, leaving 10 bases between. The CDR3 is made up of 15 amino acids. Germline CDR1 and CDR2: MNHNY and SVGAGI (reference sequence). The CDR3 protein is CASSYVRMNQETQYF. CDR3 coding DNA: TGTGCCAGCAGTTACGTCAGGATGAACCAAGAGACCCAGTACTTC.

The CDR3 nucleotides are TGTGCCAGCAGCTTACTTCATGACAGGCGTAGCGAGATTACGCAGTATTTT. This translates into CASSLLHDRRSEITQYF. This chain connects TRBV7-8 to TRBJ2-3, with D maybe TRBD1 (6 bases). V lost 2 bases and J lost 8, with 23 bases in between. The CDR3 contains 17 residues. CDR1 is SGHVS and CDR2 is FQNEAQ in the germline V gene.

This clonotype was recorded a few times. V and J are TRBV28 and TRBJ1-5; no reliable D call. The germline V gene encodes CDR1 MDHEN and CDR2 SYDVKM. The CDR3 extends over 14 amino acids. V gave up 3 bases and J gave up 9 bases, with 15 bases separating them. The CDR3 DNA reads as TGTGCCAGCAGTTTTGAGGACGGCACTCGGCCCCAGCATTTT. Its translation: CASSFEDGTRPQHF.

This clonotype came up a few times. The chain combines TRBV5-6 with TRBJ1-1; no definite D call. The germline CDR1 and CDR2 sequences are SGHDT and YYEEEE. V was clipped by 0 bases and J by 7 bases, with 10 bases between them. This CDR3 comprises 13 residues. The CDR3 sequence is CASSLGSESEAFF. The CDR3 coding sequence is TGTGCCAGCAGCTTGGGTTCAGAAAGTGAAGCTTTCTTT.

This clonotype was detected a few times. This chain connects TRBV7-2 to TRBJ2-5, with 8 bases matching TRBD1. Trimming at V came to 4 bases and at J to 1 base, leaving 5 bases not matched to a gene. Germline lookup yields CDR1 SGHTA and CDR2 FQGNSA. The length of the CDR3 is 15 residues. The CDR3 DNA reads TGTGCCAGCAGCTCGACAGGGGTCCCCCAAGAGACCCAGTACTTC. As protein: CASSSTGVPQETQYF.

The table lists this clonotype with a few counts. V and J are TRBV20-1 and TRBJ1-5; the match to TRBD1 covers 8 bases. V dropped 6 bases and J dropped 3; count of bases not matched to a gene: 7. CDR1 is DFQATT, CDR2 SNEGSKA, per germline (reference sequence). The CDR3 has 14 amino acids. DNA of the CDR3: TGCAGTGCCGTGGACAGGGTTGACAATCAGCCCCAGCATTTT. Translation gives CSAVDRVDNQPQHF.

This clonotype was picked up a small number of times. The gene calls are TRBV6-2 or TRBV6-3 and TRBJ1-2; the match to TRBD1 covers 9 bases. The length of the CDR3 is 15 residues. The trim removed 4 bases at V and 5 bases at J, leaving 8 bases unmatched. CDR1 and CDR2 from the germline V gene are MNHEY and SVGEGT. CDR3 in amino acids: CASSSSTGGPYGYTF. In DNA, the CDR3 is TGTGCCAGCAGTTCGTCTACAGGGGGCCCTTATGGCTACACCTTC.

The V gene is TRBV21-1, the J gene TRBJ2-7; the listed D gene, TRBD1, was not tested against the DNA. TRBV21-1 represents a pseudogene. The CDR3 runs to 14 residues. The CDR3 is CASSKGGGVNEQYF. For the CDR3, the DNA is TGTGCCAGCAGCAAAGGGGGGGGAGTGAACGAGCAGTACTTC.

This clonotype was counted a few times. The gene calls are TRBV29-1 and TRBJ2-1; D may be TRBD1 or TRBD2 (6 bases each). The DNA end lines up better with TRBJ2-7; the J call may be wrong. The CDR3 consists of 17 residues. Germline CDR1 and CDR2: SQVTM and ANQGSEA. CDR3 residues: CSVEGLHEGEAYNEQYF. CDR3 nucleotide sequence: TGCAGCGTTGAAGGCCTCCATGAGGGGGAGGCCTACAATGAGCAGTACTTC.

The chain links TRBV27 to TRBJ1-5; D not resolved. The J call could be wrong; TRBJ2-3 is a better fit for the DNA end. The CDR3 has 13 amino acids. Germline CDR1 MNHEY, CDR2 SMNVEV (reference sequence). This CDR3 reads CASRTDPNQPQYF. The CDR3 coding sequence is TGTGCCAGCAGGACCGACCCGAATCAGCCCCAGTATTTT.

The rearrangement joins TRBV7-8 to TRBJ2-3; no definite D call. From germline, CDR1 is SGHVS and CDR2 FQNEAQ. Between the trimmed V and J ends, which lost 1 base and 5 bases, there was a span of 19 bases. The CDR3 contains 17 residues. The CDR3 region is CASSLVRARNGGDTQYF. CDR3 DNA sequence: TGTGCCAGCAGCTTAGTTCGGGCTAGAAATGGTGGAGATACGCAGTATTTT.

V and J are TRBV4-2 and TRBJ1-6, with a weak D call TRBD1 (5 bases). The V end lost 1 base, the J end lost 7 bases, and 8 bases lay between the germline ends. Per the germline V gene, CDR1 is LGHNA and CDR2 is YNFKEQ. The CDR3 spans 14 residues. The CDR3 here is CASSQADNNSPLHF. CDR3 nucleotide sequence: TGTGCCAGCAGCCAAGCGGACAACAATTCACCCCTCCACTTT.

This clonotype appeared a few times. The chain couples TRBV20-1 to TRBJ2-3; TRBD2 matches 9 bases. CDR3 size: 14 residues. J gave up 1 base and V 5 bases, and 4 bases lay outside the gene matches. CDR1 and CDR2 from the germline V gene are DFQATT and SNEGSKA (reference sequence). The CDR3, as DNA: TGCAGTGCTCGTAGCGGGAGCCGCACAGATACGCAGTATTTT. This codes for CSARSGSRTDTQYF.

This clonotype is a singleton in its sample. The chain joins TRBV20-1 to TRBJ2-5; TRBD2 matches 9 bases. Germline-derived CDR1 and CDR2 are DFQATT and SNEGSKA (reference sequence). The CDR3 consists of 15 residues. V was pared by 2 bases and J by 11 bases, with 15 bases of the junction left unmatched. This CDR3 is CSARSYRGGAREQYF. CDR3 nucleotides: TGCAGTGCTAGATCTTATCGCGGGGGGGCAAGAGAGCAGTACTTC.

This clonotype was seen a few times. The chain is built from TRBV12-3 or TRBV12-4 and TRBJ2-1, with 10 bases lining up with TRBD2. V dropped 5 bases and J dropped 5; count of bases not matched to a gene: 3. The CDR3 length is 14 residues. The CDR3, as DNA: TGTGCCAGCAGTGAAACTAGCGGGAACAATGAGCAGTTCTTC. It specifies CASSETSGNNEQFF.

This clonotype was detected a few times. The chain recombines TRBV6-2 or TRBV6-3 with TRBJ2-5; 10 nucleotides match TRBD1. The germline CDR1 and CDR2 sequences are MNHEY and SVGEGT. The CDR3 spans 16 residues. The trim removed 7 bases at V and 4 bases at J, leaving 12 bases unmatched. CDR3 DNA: TGTGCCAGCACCTTACCCGCATGGACAGGGGGAGAGACCCAGTACTTC. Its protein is CASTLPAWTGGETQYF.

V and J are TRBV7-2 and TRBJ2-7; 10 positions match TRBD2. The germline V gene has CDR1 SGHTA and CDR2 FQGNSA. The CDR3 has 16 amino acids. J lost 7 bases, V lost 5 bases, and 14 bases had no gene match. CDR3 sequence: CASSKGSSGSRREQYF. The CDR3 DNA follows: TGTGCCAGCAGCAAGGGGTCTAGCGGGAGCCGCCGGGAGCAGTACTTC.

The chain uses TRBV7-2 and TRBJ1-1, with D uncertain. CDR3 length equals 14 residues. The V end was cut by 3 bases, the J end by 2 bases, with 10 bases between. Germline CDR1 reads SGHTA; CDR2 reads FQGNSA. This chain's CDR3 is CASSFQDLNTEAFF. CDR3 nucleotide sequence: TGTGCCAGCAGCTTCCAGGACCTTAACACTGAAGCTTTCTTT.

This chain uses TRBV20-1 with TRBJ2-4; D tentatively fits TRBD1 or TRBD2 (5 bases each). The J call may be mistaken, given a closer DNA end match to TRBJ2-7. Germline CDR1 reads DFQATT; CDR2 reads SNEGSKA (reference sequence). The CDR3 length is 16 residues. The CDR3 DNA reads TGCAGTGCTAGATTCGGGGCGCGAGCCCCAACCTACGAGCAGTACTTC. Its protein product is CSARFGARAPTYEQYF.

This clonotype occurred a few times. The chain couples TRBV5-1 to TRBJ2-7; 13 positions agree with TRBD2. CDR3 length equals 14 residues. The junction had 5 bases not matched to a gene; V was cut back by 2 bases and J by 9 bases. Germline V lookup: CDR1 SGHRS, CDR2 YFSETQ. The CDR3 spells CASSFGTSGIGQYF. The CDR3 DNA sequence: TGCGCCAGCAGCTTCGGGACTAGCGGGATCGGGCAGTACTTC. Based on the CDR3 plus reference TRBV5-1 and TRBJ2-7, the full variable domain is KAGVTQTPRYLIKTRGQQVTLSCSPISGHRSVSWYQQTPGQGLQFLFEYFSETQRNKGNFPGRFSGRQFSNSRSEMNVSTLELGDSALYLCASSFGTSGIGQYFGPGTRLTVT.

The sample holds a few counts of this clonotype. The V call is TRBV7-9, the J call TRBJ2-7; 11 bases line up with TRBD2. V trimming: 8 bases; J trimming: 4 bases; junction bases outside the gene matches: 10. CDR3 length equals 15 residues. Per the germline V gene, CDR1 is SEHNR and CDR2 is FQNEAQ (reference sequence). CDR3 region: CASVFSSGRPYEQYF. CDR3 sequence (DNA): TGTGCCAGCGTCTTTTCTAGCGGGAGGCCGTACGAGCAGTACTTC.

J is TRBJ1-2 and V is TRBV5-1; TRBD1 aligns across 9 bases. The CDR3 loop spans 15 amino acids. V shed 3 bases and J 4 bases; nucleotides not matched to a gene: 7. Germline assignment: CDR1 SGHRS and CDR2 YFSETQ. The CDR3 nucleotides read TGCGCCAGCAGCTCTGATCCGGGACAGGGCTATGGCTACACCTTC. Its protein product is CASSSDPGQGYGYTF.

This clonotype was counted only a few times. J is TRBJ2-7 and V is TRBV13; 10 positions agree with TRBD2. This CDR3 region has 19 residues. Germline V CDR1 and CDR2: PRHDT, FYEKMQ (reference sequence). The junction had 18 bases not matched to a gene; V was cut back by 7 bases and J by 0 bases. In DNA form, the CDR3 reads TGTGCCAGCACCCAACCGGGTCTAGCGGGGGAGCAGATCTCCTACGAGCAGTACTTC. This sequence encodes CASTQPGLAGEQISYEQYF.

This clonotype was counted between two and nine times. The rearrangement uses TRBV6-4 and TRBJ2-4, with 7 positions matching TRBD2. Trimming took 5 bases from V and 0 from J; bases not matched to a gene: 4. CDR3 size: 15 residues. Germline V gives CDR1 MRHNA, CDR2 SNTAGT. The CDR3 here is CASSLAVLAKNIQYF. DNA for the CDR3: TGTGCCAGCAGTCTAGCGGTTCTAGCCAAAAACATTCAGTACTTC.

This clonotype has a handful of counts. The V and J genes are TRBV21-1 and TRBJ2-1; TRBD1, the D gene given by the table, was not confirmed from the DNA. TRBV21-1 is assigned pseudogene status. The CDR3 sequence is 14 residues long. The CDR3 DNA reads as TGTGCCGGAACAGGCCAACGAGGCTACAATGAGCAGTTCTTC. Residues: CAGTGQRGYNEQFF.

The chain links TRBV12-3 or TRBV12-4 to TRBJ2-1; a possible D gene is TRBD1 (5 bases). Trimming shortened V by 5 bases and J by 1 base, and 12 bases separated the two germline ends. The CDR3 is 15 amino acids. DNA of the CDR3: TGTGCCAGCAGTGCAGTAGCAGGGTCCTACAATGAGCAGTTCTTC. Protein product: CASSAVAGSYNEQFF.

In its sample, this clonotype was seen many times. Written as DNA, the CDR3 is TGCAGTGCCCCGGGACTAGCCAGTATCGATGAGCAGTTCTTC. Translation gives CSAPGLASIDEQFF. This chain uses TRBV20-1 with TRBJ2-1; 9 nucleotides align to TRBD2. Germline CDR1 DFQATT, CDR2 SNEGSKA (reference sequence). Trimming took 6 bases from V and 8 from J; bases not matched to a gene: 11. The CDR3 extends over 14 amino acids.

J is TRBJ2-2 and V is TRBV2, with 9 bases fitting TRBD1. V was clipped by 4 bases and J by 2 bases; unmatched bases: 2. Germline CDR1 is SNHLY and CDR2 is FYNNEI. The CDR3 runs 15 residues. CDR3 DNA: TGTGCCAGCAGTGCGACAGGGGGAAACACCGGGGAGCTGTTTTTT. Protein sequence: CASSATGGNTGELFF. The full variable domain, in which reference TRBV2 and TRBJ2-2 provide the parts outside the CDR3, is EPEVTQTPSHQVTQMGQEVILRCVPISNHLYFYWYRQILGQKVEFLVSFYNNEISEKSEIFDDQFSVERPDGSNFTLKIRSTKLEDSAMYFCASSATGGNTGELFFGEGSRLTVL.

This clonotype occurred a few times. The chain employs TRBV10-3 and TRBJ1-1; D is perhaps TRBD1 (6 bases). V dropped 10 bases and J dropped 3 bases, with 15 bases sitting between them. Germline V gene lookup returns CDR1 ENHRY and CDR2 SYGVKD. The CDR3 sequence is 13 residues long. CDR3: CATTGGADTEAFF. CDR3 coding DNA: TGTGCCACCACCGGGGGCGCGGACACTGAAGCTTTCTTT.

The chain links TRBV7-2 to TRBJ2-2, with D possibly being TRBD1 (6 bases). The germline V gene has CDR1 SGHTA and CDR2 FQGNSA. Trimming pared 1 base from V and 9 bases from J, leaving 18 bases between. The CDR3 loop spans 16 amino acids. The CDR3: CASSLDRGGPMRELFF. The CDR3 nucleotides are TGTGCCAGCAGCTTAGATCGTGGGGGCCCCATGAGGGAGCTGTTTTTT.